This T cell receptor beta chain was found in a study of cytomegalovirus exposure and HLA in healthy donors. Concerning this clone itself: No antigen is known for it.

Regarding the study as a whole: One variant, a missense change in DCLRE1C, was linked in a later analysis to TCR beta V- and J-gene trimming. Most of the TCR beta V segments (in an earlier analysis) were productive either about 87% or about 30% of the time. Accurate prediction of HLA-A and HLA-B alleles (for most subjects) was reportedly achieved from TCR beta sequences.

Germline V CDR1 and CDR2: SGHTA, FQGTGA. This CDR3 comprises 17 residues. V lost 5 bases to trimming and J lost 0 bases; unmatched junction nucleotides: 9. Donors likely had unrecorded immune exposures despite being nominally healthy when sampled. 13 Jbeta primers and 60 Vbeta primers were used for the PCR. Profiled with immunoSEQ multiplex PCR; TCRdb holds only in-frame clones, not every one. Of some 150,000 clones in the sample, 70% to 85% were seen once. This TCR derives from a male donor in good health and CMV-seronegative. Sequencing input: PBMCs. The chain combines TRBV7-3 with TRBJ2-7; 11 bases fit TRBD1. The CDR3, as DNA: TGTGCCAGCAGCCCGGGGACAGGGGGGCTGAGCTCCTACGAGCAGTACTTC. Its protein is CASSPGTGGLSSYEQYF.